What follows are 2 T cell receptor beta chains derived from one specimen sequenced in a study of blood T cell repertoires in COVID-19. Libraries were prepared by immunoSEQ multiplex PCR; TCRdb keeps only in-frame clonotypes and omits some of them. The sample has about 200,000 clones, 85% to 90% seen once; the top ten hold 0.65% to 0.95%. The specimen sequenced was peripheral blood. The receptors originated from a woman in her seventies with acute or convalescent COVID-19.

CDR3 residues: CASSQDVNSQYEKLFF. Written as DNA, the CDR3 is TGTGCCAGCAGCCAAGATGTGAACAGTCAGTATGAAAAACTGTTTTTT. The J gene is TRBJ1-4, the V gene TRBV3-1 (or the pseudogene TRBV3-2); D is uncertain. V was cut by 0 bases and J by 6 bases, with 14 bases left in between. Per germline, CDR1 LGHDT and CDR2 YNNKEL (reference sequence). There are 16 residues in the CDR3.

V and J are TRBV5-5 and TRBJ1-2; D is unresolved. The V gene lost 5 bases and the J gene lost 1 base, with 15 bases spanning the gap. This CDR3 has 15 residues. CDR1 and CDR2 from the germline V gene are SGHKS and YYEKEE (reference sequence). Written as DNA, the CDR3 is TGTGCCAGCAGGAAAACAGAGATCGATAACTATGGCTACACCTTC. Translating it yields CASRKTEIDNYGYTF. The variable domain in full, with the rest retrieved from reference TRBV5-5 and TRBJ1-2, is DAGVTQSPTHLIKTRGQQVTLRCSPISGHKSVSWYQQVLGQGPQFIFQYYEKEERGRGNFPDRFSARQFPNYSSELNVNALLLGDSALYLCASRKTEIDNYGYTFGSGTRLTVV.